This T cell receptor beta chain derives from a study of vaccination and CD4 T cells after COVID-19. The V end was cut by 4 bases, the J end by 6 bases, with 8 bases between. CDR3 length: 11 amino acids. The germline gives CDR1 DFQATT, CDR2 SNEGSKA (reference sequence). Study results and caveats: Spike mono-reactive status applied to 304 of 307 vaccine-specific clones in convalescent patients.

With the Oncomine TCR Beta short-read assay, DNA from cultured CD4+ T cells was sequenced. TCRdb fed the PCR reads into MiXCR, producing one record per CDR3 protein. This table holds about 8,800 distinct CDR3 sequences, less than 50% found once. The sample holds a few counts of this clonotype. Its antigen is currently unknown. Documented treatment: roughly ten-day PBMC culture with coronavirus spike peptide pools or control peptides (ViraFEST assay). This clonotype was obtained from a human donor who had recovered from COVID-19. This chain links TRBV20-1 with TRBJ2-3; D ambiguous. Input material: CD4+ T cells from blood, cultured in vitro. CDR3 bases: TGCAGTGCTACGCTACCGGATACGCAGTATTTT. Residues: CSATLPDTQYF.